The present T cell receptor beta chain was sequenced within a study of cytomegalovirus exposure and HLA in healthy donors. General observations from the study: Analyses of presence/absence relied on an assumption of roughly uniform sequencing depth across donors. The majority of CMV-associated TCR beta chains were reported as apparently HLA-restricted in a later analysis.

PCR employed 60 Vbeta and 13 Jbeta primers. Sequencing used immunoSEQ multiplex PCR; TCRdb keeps in-frame clones, though not all of them. The data contain some 200,000 clones, 80% of them singletons. This clone has more than one count but fewer than ten. Its antigen is unknown. The CDR3 has 16 residues. CDR1 is SGHRS and CDR2 is YFSETQ in the germline V gene. With V trimmed by 1 base and J by 1 base, 6 bases remained unmatched. V gene TRBV5-1 combines with J gene TRBJ1-1; TRBD1 agrees at 8 bases. Sequencing used PBMCs. The sequence derives from a man aged 40-50 years in good health and CMV-seropositive. The CDR3 sequence: CASSLWAGGANTEAFF. The CDR3 coding sequence is TGCGCCAGCAGCTTGTGGGCAGGGGGCGCGAACACTGAAGCTTTCTTT.